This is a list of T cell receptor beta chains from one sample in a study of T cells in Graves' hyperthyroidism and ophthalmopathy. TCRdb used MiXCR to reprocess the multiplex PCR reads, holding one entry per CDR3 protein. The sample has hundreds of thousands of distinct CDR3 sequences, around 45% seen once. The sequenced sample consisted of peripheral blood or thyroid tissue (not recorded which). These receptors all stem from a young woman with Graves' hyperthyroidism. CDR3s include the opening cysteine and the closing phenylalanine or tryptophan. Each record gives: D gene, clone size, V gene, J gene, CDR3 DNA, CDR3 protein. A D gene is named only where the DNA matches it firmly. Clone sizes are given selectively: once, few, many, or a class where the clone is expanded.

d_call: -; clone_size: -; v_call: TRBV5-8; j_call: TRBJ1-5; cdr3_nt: TGTGCCAGCAGCTTGTGGACACAGAATCAGCCCCAGCATTTT; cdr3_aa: CASSLWTQNQPQHF
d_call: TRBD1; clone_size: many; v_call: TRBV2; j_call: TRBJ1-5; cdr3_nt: TGTGCCAGCAGTGAGGACAGGGTGAGGGTTCAGCCCCAGCATTTT; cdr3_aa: CASSEDRVRVQPQHF
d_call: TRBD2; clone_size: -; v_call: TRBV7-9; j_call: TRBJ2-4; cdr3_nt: TGTGCCAGCAGCTTAGGGATCGGGAGGTTAAACATTCAGTACTTC; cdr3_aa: CASSLGIGRLNIQYF
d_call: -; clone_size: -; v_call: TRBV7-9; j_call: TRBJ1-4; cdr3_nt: TGTGCCAGCAGCCAAGCGGGCATTGAAAAACTGTTTTTT; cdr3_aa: CASSQAGIEKLFF
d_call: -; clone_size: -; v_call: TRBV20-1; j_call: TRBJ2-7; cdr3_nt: TGCAGTGCTAGCGCCGCGGAGGATCGGTACGAGCAGTACTTC; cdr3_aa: CSASAAEDRYEQYF
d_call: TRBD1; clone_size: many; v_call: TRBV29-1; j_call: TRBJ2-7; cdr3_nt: TGCAGCGTTGGTGGACAGGGCCCCGTTGACTACGAGCAGTACTTC; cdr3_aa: CSVGGQGPVDYEQYF
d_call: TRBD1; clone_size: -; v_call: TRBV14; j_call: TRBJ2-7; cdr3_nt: TGTGCCAGCAGCCAAGCTGTGGGGACAGGCGCCTACGAGCAGTACTTC; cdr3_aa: CASSQAVGTGAYEQYF
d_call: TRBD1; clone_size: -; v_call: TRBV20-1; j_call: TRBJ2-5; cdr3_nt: TGCAGTGCTAGTCGAACCGACAGGGGGCAAGAGACCCAGTACTTC; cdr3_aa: CSASRTDRGQETQYF
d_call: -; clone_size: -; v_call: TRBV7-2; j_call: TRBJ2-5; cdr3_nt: TGTGCCAGCAGCCTCGGACCGGGCTCCGAGACCCAGTACTTC; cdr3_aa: CASSLGPGSETQYF
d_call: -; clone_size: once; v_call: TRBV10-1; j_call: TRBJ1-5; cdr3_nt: TGCGCCAGCAGTTACCCTGGGGCGGGCAATCAGCCCCAGCATTTT; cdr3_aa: CASSYPGAGNQPQHF
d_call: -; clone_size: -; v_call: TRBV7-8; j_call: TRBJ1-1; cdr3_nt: TGTGCCAGCAGACCAGAGGTGTTCGTGAACACTGAAGCTTTCTTT; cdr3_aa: CASRPEVFVNTEAFF
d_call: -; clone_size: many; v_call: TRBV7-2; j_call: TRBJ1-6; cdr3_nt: TGTGCCAGCACCTCCCCCGCGGGAGACTCACCCCTCCACTTT; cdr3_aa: CASTSPAGDSPLHF
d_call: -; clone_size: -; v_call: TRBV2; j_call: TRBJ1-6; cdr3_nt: TGTGCCAGCAGTGAATGGGAGGCGGATTCACCCCTCCACTTT; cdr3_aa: CASSEWEADSPLHF
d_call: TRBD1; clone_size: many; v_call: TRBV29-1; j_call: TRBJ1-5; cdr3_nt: TGCAGCGTCCAGGACAGGGGTACGGCCCAGCCCCAGCATTTT; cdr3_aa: CSVQDRGTAQPQHF
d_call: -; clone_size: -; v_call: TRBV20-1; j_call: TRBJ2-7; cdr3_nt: TGCAGTGCTAGAGACCCGGGCGCCAAGGCCCACGAGCAGTACTTC; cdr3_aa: CSARDPGAKAHEQYF
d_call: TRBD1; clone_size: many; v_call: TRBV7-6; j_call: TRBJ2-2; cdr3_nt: TGTGCCAGCAGACCACAGGGGGCTATGGTCGGGGAGCTGTTTTTT; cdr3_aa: CASRPQGAMVGELFF
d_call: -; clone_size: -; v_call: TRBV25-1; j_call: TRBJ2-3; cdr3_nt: TGTGCCAGCAGTCGACTAGGCACAGATACGCAGTATTTT; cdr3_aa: CASSRLGTDTQYF
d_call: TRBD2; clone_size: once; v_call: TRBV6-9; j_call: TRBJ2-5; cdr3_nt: TGTGCCAGCAGTTTATTGGGCGGGAGGCCCCATTTC; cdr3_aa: CASSLLGGRPHF
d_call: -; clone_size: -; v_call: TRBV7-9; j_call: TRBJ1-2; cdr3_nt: TGTGCCAGCAGCCCGGGGTCGGGGGGAGGCTATGGCTACACCTTC; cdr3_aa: CASSPGSGGGYGYTF
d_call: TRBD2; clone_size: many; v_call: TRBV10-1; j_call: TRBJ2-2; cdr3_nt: TGCGCCAGCAGTGCTTGGACTAGCGCCGGGGAGCTGTTTTTT; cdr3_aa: CASSAWTSAGELFF
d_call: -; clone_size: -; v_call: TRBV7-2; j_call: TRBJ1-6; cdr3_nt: TGTGCCAGCAGCTTAGATCTTCCCCCCCCTCGTCGACCCCTCCACTTT; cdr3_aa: CASSLDLPPPRRPLHF
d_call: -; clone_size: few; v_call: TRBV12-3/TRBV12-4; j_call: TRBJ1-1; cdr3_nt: TGTGCCAGCAGTACTACCGAGGGGAACACTGAAGCTTTCTTT; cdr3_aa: CASSTTEGNTEAFF
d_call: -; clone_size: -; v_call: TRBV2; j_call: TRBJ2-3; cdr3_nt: TGTGCCAGCAGTTTGTCGACGGAGAGCACAGATACGCAGTATTTT; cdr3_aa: CASSLSTESTDTQYF
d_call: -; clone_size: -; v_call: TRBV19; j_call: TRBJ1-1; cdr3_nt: TGTGCCAGTAGTGACCTCCGGGCCCCCCGCGGGCCTGAAGCTTTCTTT; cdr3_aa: CASSDLRAPRGPEAFF
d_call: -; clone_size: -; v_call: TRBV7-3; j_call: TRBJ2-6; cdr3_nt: TGTGCCAGCAGCCAGGGGGGGCGCGTTGGGGCCAACGTCCTGACTTTC; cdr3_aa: CASSQGGRVGANVLTF
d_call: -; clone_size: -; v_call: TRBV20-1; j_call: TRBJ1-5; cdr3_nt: TGCAGTGCTAGAGATGAGGCAGGGAACCAGCCCCAGCATTTT; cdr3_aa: CSARDEAGNQPQHF
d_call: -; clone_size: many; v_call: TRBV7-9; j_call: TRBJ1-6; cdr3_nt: TGTGCCAGCAGCCTTGGGACATCCAATTCACCCCTCCACTTT; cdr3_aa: CASSLGTSNSPLHF
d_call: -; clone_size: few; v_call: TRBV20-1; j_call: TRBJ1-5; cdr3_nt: TGCAGTGCTCAAAAGGGTGGACTTGGCAATCAGCCCCAGCATTTT; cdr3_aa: CSAQKGGLGNQPQHF
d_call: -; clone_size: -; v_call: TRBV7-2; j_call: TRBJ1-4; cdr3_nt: TGTGCCAGCAGCTTAGCTTCCTTTAATGAAAAACTGTTTTTT; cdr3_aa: CASSLASFNEKLFF
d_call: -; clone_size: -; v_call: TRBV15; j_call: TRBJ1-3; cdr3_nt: TGTGCCACCAGCCTAGGACAGTTGGGATCTGGAAACACCATATATTTT; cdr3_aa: CATSLGQLGSGNTIYF
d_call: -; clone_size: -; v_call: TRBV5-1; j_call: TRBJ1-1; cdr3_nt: TGCGCCAGCGGGGGGGGAATCGGCGAAAACACTGAAGCTTTCTTT; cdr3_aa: CASGGGIGENTEAFF
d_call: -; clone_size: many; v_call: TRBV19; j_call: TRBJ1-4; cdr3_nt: TGTGCCAGTGCCCCTAGGTGGAGAGAAAAACTGTTTTTT; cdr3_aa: CASAPRWREKLFF
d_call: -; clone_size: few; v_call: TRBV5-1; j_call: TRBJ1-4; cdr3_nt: TGCGCCAGCAGTTGGCTGGGGGCTAGGGCTAATGAAAAACTGTTTTTT; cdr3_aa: CASSWLGARANEKLFF
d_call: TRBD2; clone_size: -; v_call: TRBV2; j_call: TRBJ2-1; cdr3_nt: TGTGCGAGCAGAGTAGCGGGAGATGAGCAGTTCTTC; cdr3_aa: CASRVAGDEQFF
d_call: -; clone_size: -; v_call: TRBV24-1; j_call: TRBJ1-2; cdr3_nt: TGTGCCACCACCGGCCAGGGTATTGTAGGCTACACCTTC; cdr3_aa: CATTGQGIVGYTF
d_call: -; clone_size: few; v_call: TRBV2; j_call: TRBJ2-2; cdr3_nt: TGTGCCAGCACTCGCAGTACGAACACCGGGGAGCTGTTTTTT; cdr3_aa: CASTRSTNTGELFF
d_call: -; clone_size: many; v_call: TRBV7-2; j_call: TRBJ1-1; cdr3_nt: TGTGCCAGCAGCGCCGGTAGGACTGAAGCTTTCTTT; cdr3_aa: CASSAGRTEAFF
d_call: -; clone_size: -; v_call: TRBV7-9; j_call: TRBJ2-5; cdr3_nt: TGTGCCAGCAGCCCAAGGACCGAGGCGACCCAGTACTTC; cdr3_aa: CASSPRTEATQYF
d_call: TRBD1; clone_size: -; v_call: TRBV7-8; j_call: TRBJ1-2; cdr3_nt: TGTGCCAGCAGCGTTGTAGGGGGCGGCTACACCTTC; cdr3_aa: CASSVVGGGYTF
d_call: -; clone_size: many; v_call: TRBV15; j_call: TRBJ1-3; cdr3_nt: TGTGCCACCAGCAGAATATTGTATCGAAACACCATATATTTT; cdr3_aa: CATSRILYRNTIYF
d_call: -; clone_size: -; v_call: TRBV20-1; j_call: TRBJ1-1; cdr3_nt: TGCAGTGCTAGGGGGACAAGGAACACTGAAGCTTTCTTT; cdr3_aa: CSARGTRNTEAFF
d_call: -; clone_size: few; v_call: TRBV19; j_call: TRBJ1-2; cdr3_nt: TGTGCCAGTACCTGGGCGGGGGATGGAGCTGGCTACACCTTC; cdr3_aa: CASTWAGDGAGYTF
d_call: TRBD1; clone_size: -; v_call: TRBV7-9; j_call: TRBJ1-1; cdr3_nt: TGTGCCAGCAGCTTGGGTTCGACAGGGGCTCTTGAAGCTTTCTTT; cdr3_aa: CASSLGSTGALEAFF
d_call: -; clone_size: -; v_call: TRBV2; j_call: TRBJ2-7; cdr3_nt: TGTGCCAGCAGCTTTGACAGGAGCAGCTCCTACGAGCAGTACTTC; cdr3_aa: CASSFDRSSSYEQYF
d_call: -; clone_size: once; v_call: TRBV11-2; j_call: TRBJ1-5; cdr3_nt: TGTGCCAGCAGTTTAACCCACGGGACGGATAGCAATCAGCCCCAGCATTTT; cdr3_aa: CASSLTHGTDSNQPQHF
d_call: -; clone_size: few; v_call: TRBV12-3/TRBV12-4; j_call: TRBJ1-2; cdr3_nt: TGTGCCAGCAGTTTACGGCCGGGGAACTATGGCTACACCTTC; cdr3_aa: CASSLRPGNYGYTF
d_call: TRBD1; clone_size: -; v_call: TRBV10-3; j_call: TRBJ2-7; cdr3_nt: TGTGCCATCAGTGTCGGACAGGACGAGCAGTACTTC; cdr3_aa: CAISVGQDEQYF
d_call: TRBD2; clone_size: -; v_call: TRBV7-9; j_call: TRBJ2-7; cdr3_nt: TGTGCCAGCAGCCCTGGACTAGCGGCGGACCTCTACGAGCAGTACTTC; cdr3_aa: CASSPGLAADLYEQYF
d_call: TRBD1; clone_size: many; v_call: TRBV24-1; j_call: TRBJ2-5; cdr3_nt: TGTGCCACCAGTCCACGGGGACAGGGCAAAGAAGAGACCCAGTACTTC; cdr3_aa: CATSPRGQGKEETQYF
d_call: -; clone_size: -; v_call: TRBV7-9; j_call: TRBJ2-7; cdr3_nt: TGTGCCAGCAGATTATTGGGTGCGGACTCCTACGAGCAGTACTTC; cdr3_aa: CASRLLGADSYEQYF
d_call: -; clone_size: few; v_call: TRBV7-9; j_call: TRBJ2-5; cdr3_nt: TGTGCCAGCAGCTTAGCCACCGGAACCCAGTACTTC; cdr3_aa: CASSLATGTQYF